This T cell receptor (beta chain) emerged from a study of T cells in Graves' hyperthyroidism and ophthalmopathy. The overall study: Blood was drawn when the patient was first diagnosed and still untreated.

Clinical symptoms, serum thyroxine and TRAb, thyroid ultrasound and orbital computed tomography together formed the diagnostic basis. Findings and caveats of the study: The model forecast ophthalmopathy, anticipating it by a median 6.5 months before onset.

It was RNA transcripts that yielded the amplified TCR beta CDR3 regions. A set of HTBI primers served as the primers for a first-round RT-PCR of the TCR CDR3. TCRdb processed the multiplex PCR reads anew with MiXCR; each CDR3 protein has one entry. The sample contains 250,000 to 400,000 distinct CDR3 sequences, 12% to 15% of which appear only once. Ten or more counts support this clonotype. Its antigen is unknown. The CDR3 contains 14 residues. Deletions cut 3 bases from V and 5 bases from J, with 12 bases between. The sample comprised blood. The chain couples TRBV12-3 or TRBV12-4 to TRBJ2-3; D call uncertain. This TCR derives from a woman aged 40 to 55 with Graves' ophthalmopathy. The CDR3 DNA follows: TGTGCCAGCAGTTTGAAGCTAGGCGGAGATACGCAGTATTTT. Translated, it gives CASSLKLGGDTQYF.